The clone carrying this T cell receptor (beta chain) was seen repeatedly, ten times or more. The antigen remains undetermined. Trimming left V 4 bases short and J 1 base short, with 13 bases between. The CDR3 totals 14 residues. Germline CDR1 is SQVTM and CDR2 is ANQGSEA. The data are from a study of regulatory T cells in long-lasting Graves disease. Study-level findings and limits: With a few thousand shared public clonotypes, persistent patients exceeded new patients, who shared just over 950.

Time point reported: newly diagnosed GD, antithyroid drugs for less than 3 months. Extracted RNA from PBMCs served as the source of the TCR library. Arm-PCR with iRepertoire HTBI primers amplified the CDR3 regions for these TCR beta libraries. A single record per CDR3 protein comes from TCRdb applying MiXCR to the multiplex PCR reads. The repertoire includes roughly 420,000 distinct CDR3 sequences, approximately 16% of them detected once, and about 11% sits in the top ten. These data were also reused for a study on T cells in Graves' hyperthyroidism and ophthalmopathy. That source adds: Most expanded thyroid clonotypes above 0.001 also appeared in blood.

The rearrangement uses TRBV29-1 and TRBJ2-5; unclear D gene. Sample: peripheral blood mononuclear cells (PBMCs), taken at new diagnosis, from a patient treated with antithyroid drugs. The sequence came from a woman under 40 with Graves disease. The CDR3 region has the DNA TGCAGCGTTGGTGGGTTTTACACCCAAGAGACCCAGTACTTC. Translated: CSVGGFYTQETQYF. Full variable domain (outside the CDR3, taken from reference TRBV29-1 and TRBJ2-5): SAVISQKPSRDICQRGTSLTIQCQVDSQVTMMFWYRQQPGQSLTLIATANQGSEATYESGFVIDKFPISRPNLTFSTLTVSNMSPEDSSIYLCSVGGFYTQETQYFGPGTRLLVL.